One and the same sample provided the 30 T cell receptor beta chains below, sequenced in a study of T cells expressing NK-cell markers. TCRdb reprocessed the 5' RACE reads and keeps a single row for each CDR3 protein, giving no DNA. The sample has tens of thousands of distinct CDR3 sequences. The material sequenced was blood T cells: a sorted CD56 or NKG2C T cell subset, CD4+ or CD8+ T cells, or bulk PBMC T cells (not recorded which). The receptor source for this set is a woman aged 18 to 75 in good health.

The rearrangement uses TRBV6-2 or TRBV6-3 and TRBJ2-7; TCRdb lists TRBD2, though no DNA is available to test this call. The CDR3 has 16 amino acids. Germline CDR1 and CDR2: MNHEY and SVGEGT. The CDR3 loop is CASRPVLAGSSYEQYF.

V gene TRBV6-4 combines with J gene TRBJ1-2; checking the TCRdb D call of TRBD1 is not possible without DNA. The CDR3 length is 12 residues. Looked up from germline, CDR1 is MRHNA and CDR2 is SNTAGT. The CDR3 protein is CASREQGYGYTF.

This chain links TRBV4-1 with TRBJ1-1. The CDR3 runs to 12 residues. Looked up from germline, CDR1 is MGHRA and CDR2 is YSYEKL. CDR3 protein: CASSQDGHGAFF.

The chain uses TRBV12-3 or TRBV12-4 and TRBJ1-1. This CDR3 contains 14 residues. The CDR3 spells CASSLYYLNTEAFF.

CDR3: CASSLALAGGSITDTQYF. V usage is TRBV5-1 and J usage is TRBJ2-3; TCRdb names TRBD2, which stays unverified in the absence of DNA. CDR1 and CDR2 (germline): SGHRS, YFSETQ. The CDR3 has 18 amino acids.

The rearrangement joins TRBV20-1 to TRBJ1-2. The CDR3 runs 16 residues. Germline assignment: CDR1 DFQATT and CDR2 SNEGSKA (reference sequence). The CDR3 is CSATPHAAAEDYGYTF.

The chain uses TRBV20-1 and TRBJ2-3; TCRdb designates TRBD2, a call that cannot be tested without DNA. CDR1 is DFQATT and CDR2 is SNEGSKA in the germline V gene (reference sequence). The CDR3 totals 16 residues. This CDR3 reads CSAGAEAGAGTDTQYF.

This sequence joins TRBV7-8 and TRBJ2-1; TCRdb proposes TRBD2, but this gene call is untestable without DNA. The CDR3 totals 15 residues. Germline V gene sequence: CDR1 SGHVS, CDR2 FQNEAQ. The CDR3: CASSILVSSYNEQFF.

The chain links TRBV25-1 to TRBJ1-5. The CDR3 is 18 residues long. The germline gives CDR1 MGHDK, CDR2 SYGVNS. The CDR3 sequence: CASSESGLKDGFNQPQHF.

V and J are TRBV6-1 and TRBJ2-1; the TRBD2 assignment by TCRdb is unverifiable without DNA. There are 17 residues in the CDR3. Germline CDR1 and CDR2: MNHNS and SASEGT. The CDR3 reads CASSQPGLAGGGNEQFF.

This chain uses TRBV7-9 with TRBJ2-2; TCRdb designates TRBD2, a call that cannot be tested without DNA. The germline CDR1 and CDR2 sequences are SEHNR and FQNEAQ (reference sequence). The CDR3 length is 17 residues. This chain's CDR3 is CASSFLEGQPNTGELFF.

This chain uses TRBV4-1 with TRBJ2-1; TCRdb picks TRBD2, but there is no DNA to check that call. The CDR3 totals 19 residues. Germline CDR1 MGHRA, CDR2 YSYEKL. The CDR3 loop reads CASSQGIGLAGTTYNEQFF.

This rearrangement joins TRBV5-1 to TRBJ1-2. The CDR3 contains 13 residues. Germline CDR1 reads SGHRS; CDR2 reads YFSETQ. The CDR3 region is CASSLQQAYGYTF.

The chain recombines TRBV10-3 with TRBJ2-7; TCRdb indicates TRBD1, and absent DNA this call remains unverified. This CDR3 spans 16 amino acids. Looked up from germline, CDR1 is ENHRY and CDR2 is SYGVKD. The CDR3 here is CAITLLRQVFAYEQYF.

V usage is TRBV6-5 and J usage is TRBJ2-1; checking the TCRdb D call of TRBD2 is not possible without DNA. Per germline, CDR1 MNHEY and CDR2 SVGAGI. The CDR3 is made up of 15 amino acids. The CDR3 reads CASSSLAGVGNEQFF.

V usage is TRBV2 and J usage is TRBJ2-3. Germline assignment: CDR1 SNHLY and CDR2 FYNNEI. The CDR3 totals 11 residues. Here the CDR3 reads CASTGTDTQYF. The full variable domain, with the rest looked up from reference TRBV2 and TRBJ2-3, is EPEVTQTPSHQVTQMGQEVILRCVPISNHLYFYWYRQILGQKVEFLVSFYNNEISEKSEIFDDQFSVERPDGSNFTLKIRSTKLEDSAMYFCASTGTDTQYFGPGTRLTVL.

The chain couples TRBV10-3 to TRBJ2-6; TCRdb lists TRBD1, though no DNA is available to test this call. This CDR3 is 17 amino acids long. Germline loops: CDR1 ENHRY, CDR2 SYGVKD. CDR3 amino acids: CAISEFGTATGANVLTF.

CDR3: CAIPTPGQGWNEQFF. The chain links TRBV12-3 or TRBV12-4 to TRBJ2-1; as DNA is missing, the TRBD1 call by TCRdb cannot be tested. The CDR3 loop spans 15 amino acids.

The chain carries TRBV12-3 or TRBV12-4 and TRBJ2-5; TCRdb returns TRBD1, unconfirmable since there is no DNA. The CDR3 has 15 amino acids. CDR3 region: CASSPMTGGSETQYF.

The CDR3 region is CASSLTPGGTYNEQFF. V is TRBV7-3 and J is TRBJ2-1; TCRdb reports TRBD1, a call that lacks DNA to check it against. Germline CDR1 reads SGHTA; CDR2 reads FQGTGA. CDR3 length equals 16 residues.

The chain recombines TRBV7-6 with TRBJ1-4. The V gene's germline CDR1 is SGHVS and CDR2 FNYEAQ. This CDR3 is built from 15 residues. CDR3 sequence: CASSLRKTTNEKLFF. Using reference TRBV7-6 and TRBJ1-4 for the parts outside the CDR3, the full variable domain is GAGVSQSPRYKVTKRGQDVALRCDPISGHVSLYWYRQALGQGPEFLTYFNYEAQQDKSGLPNDRFSAERPEGSISTLTIQRTEQRDSAMYRCASSLRKTTNEKLFFGSGTQLSVL.

V gene TRBV29-1 combines with J gene TRBJ2-2; TCRdb indicates TRBD2, and absent DNA this call remains unverified. The CDR3 totals 14 residues. CDR1 and CDR2 from the germline V gene are SQVTM and ANQGSEA. CDR3 protein: CSVEGVGDDGELFF.

V gene TRBV12-3 or TRBV12-4 combines with J gene TRBJ1-2; the TCRdb D gene call, TRBD1, has no DNA to confirm it. This CDR3 contains 15 residues. CDR3 sequence reads: CASSFQSTGGYGYTF.

The chain employs TRBV11-1 and TRBJ1-5; TCRdb's D call, TRBD1, is unchecked because there is no DNA. The germline V gene has CDR1 SGHAT and CDR2 FQDESV (reference sequence). The length of the CDR3 is 17 residues. CDR3 in amino acids: CASSFSGTENTNQPQHF.

The rearrangement links TRBV6-4 to TRBJ2-2; TCRdb's D call, TRBD2, is unchecked because there is no DNA. Looked up from germline, CDR1 is MRHNA and CDR2 is SNTAGT. The CDR3 covers 14 residues. This chain's CDR3 is CASSDSHSPGELFF.

The chain uses TRBV9 and TRBJ2-1; TCRdb picks TRBD2, but there is no DNA to check that call. CDR3 size: 20 residues. Germline V gene lookup returns CDR1 SGDLS and CDR2 YYNGEE. CDR3 sequence reads: CASSVGKRLAGVNSYNEQFF.

This rearrangement joins TRBV12-3 or TRBV12-4 to TRBJ1-2; the D gene TCRdb calls, TRBD1, cannot be checked with no DNA. The CDR3 has 13 residues. The CDR3 here is CASRDRGNYGYTF.

The chain uses TRBV9 and TRBJ1-1. The CDR3 runs 14 residues. Germline V CDR1 and CDR2: SGDLS, YYNGEE. CDR3 protein: CASSVVTANTEAFF.

V is TRBV29-1 and J is TRBJ1-1; there is no DNA to check the TCRdb D call of TRBD1. The germline CDR1 and CDR2 sequences are SQVTM and ANQGSEA. The CDR3 loop spans 14 amino acids. CDR3 residues: CSVETHRELTEAFF. The full variable domain, rest sourced from reference TRBV29-1 and TRBJ1-1, is SAVISQKPSRDICQRGTSLTIQCQVDSQVTMMFWYRQQPGQSLTLIATANQGSEATYESGFVIDKFPISRPNLTFSTLTVSNMSPEDSSIYLCSVETHRELTEAFFGQGTRLTVV.

The J gene is TRBJ1-1, the V gene TRBV5-1. The CDR3 is 14 residues long. The germline V gene has CDR1 SGHRS and CDR2 YFSETQ. The CDR3 sequence is CASSGGRMNTEAFF.